This entry lists 23 T cell receptor beta chains sequenced from one sample in a study of blood T cells in healthy people across ages. Together with a sample-barcoded 5' primer, a J-beta primer mix was included in a second PCR lasting about 7 to 12 cycles. TCRdb passed the 5' RACE reads through MiXCR, listing each CDR3 protein once. This table has fewer than 900,000 distinct CDR3 sequences, around 40% appearing once. The sample consisted of blood. These receptors were taken from a woman aged 60-75 years in good health.

The rearrangement links TRBV20-1 to TRBJ2-2; possible D gene TRBD2, 7 bases. Trimming cost V 3 bases and J 6 bases, with 11 bases left between them. Germline CDR1 reads DFQATT; CDR2 reads SNEGSKA (reference sequence). This CDR3 has 13 amino acids. The CDR3 is CSARGGAAGELFF. The CDR3 region has the DNA TGCAGTGCTAGGGGGGGGGCCGCCGGGGAGCTGTTTTTT.

Turning to this clonotype: Germline is not matched at one junction end, which may reflect a read error. This chain joins TRBV5-1 and TRBJ2-3, with 12 bases identical to TRBD2. The CDR3 length is 16 residues. CDR1 SGHRS and CDR2 YFSETQ come from the germline V gene. The CDR3 reads CARSLTSGRRTDTQYF. The CDR3 DNA follows: TGCGCCCGCAGCTTAACTAGCGGGAGGAGGACAGATACGCAGTATTTT. Looking up the rest from reference TRBV5-1 and TRBJ2-3 gives the full variable domain: KAGVTQTPRYLIKTRGQQVTLSCSPISGHRSVSWYQQTPGQGLQFLFEYFSETQRNKGNFPGRFSGRQFSNSRSEMNVSTLELGDSALYLCARSLTSGRRTDTQYFGPGTRLTVL.

The chain carries TRBV27 and TRBJ2-1, with D possibly TRBD2 on 6 matching bases. V lost 1 base and J lost 1, with 8 bases in between. The CDR3 has 15 amino acids. Germline CDR1 and CDR2: MNHEY and SMNVEV (reference sequence). The CDR3: CASSLFGGSYNEQFF. The CDR3 DNA reads TGTGCCAGCAGTTTATTTGGGGGGTCCTACAATGAGCAGTTCTTC.

V is TRBV3-1 and J is TRBJ2-5; the match to TRBD2 covers 11 bases. Germline V gives CDR1 LGHDT, CDR2 YNNKEL (reference sequence). The CDR3 is made up of 14 amino acids. The ends lost 3 bases at V and 5 bases at J; junction bases unmatched: 2. In DNA form, the CDR3 reads TGTGCCAGCAGCCATAGCGGGAGGGTTGAGACCCAGTACTTC. Translation: CASSHSGRVETQYF.

The gene calls are TRBV6-5 and TRBJ1-6, with TRBD1 as a possible D gene (5 bases). Germline V CDR1 and CDR2: MNHEY, SVGAGI. The germline V and J ends were trimmed by 0 bases and 10 bases, with 13 bases remaining between them. The CDR3 length is 15 residues. DNA for the CDR3: TGTGCCAGCAGTTACTCGAACAGGCAGAACTCACCCCTCCACTTT. It is translated as CASSYSNRQNSPLHF.

J is TRBJ2-6 and V is TRBV19, with D possibly being TRBD1 (6 bases). V lost 7 bases to trimming and J lost 4 bases, with 17 bases between them. This CDR3 is built from 16 residues. Germline V gene sequence: CDR1 LNHDA, CDR2 SQIVND (reference sequence). CDR3 sequence (DNA): TGTGCCAGTAAAAACACACAGGGCTCCGGGGCCAACGTCCTGACTTTC. As protein: CASKNTQGSGANVLTF.

This clonotype was counted a few times. In DNA form, the CDR3 reads TGTGCCATCGCCCCGGACAGGGTGTCCTACGAGCAGTACTTC. Its translation: CAIAPDRVSYEQYF. The chain links TRBV10-3 to TRBJ2-7; 8 bases fit TRBD1. V lost 8 bases and J lost 1; bases outside the gene matches: 7. The CDR3 covers 14 residues. From germline, CDR1 is ENHRY and CDR2 SYGVKD.

This rearrangement joins TRBV18 to TRBJ2-1; 9 bases fit TRBD2. The J segment lost 9 bases and the V segment lost 3 bases, leaving 24 bases of the junction unmatched. The germline gives CDR1 KGHSH, CDR2 LQKENI. This CDR3 has 20 residues. CDR3 loop: CASSPPNQYGLASTLGEQFF. Written as DNA, the CDR3 is TGTGCCAGCTCACCGCCGAACCAATATGGACTAGCGTCAACCCTGGGTGAGCAGTTCTTC.

The V call is TRBV7-9, the J call TRBJ1-6, with a weak D call TRBD1 (5 bases). This CDR3 region has 16 residues. CDR1 and CDR2 from the germline V gene are SEHNR and FQNEAQ (reference sequence). Trimming took 0 bases from V and 1 from J, leaving 7 bases between them. CDR3 loop: CASSLAEGSYNSPLHF. The CDR3 DNA reads TGTGCCAGCAGCTTAGCTGAGGGGTCCTATAATTCACCCCTCCACTTT. The full variable domain, its missing parts supplied by reference TRBV7-9 and TRBJ1-6, is DTGVSQNPRHKITKRGQNVTFRCDPISEHNRLYWYRQTLGQGPEFLTYFQNEAQLEKSRLLSDRFSAERPKGSFSTLEIQRTEQGDSAMYLCASSLAEGSYNSPLHFGNGTRLTVT.

This clonotype was counted a few times. The CDR3 DNA sequence: TGCAGTGCCCCCCCAGGACTAGCTCCCTACAATGAGCAGTTCTTC. This translates into CSAPPGLAPYNEQFF. The V and J genes are TRBV20-1 and TRBJ2-1; 8 nucleotides align to TRBD2. The CDR3 totals 15 residues. V shed 6 bases, J shed 2 bases, and the junction held 9 bases outside the gene matches. Looked up from germline, CDR1 is DFQATT and CDR2 is SNEGSKA (reference sequence).

About this clonotype: A read error may account for a junction end that differs from germline. The chain joins TRBV29-1 to TRBJ2-1; TRBD2 matches at 10 bases. Germline CDR1 is SQVTM and CDR2 is ANQGSEA. CDR3 size: 15 residues. The CDR3 DNA reads TGCAGCGTTGACCCCCTAGCGGGAGAAGACAATGGGCAGTTCTTC. It specifies CSVDPLAGEDNGQFF.

V and J are TRBV2 and TRBJ2-5, with unresolved D. Germline-derived CDR1 and CDR2 are SNHLY and FYNNEI. This CDR3 region has 13 residues. Trimming cost V 3 bases and J 5 bases, with 10 bases left between them. CDR3: CASSDNAAETQYF. In DNA, the CDR3 is TGTGCCAGCAGTGATAACGCCGCCGAGACCCAGTACTTC. Full variable domain (missing parts from reference TRBV2 and TRBJ2-5): EPEVTQTPSHQVTQMGQEVILRCVPISNHLYFYWYRQILGQKVEFLVSFYNNEISEKSEIFDDQFSVERPDGSNFTLKIRSTKLEDSAMYFCASSDNAAETQYFGPGTRLLVL.

This sequence joins TRBV4-1 and TRBJ1-4; no firm D call. CDR3 length equals 15 residues. With 4 bases removed from V and 6 bases from J, the gap between germline ends came to 15 bases. In germline, CDR1 is MGHRA, CDR2 YSYEKL. Here the CDR3 DNA reads TGCGCCAGCAGCCGAGATCCGGGAGCGGATGAAAAACTGTTTTTT. Protein product: CASSRDPGADEKLFF.

The chain couples TRBV28 to TRBJ2-2; D not certain. The V gene lost 4 bases and the J gene lost 5 bases, with 11 bases spanning the gap. Germline V CDR1 and CDR2: MDHEN, SYDVKM. The CDR3 consists of 14 residues. The DNA of the CDR3 is TGTGCCAGCAGTTCCGCTACATCTACCGGGGAGCTGTTTTTT. It is translated as CASSSATSTGELFF. The full variable domain, rest sourced from reference TRBV28 and TRBJ2-2, is DVKVTQSSRYLVKRTGEKVFLECVQDMDHENMFWYRQDPGLGLRLIYFSYDVKMKEKGDIPEGYSVSREKKERFSLILESASTNQTSMYLCASSSATSTGELFFGEGSRLTVL.

The chain carries TRBV20-1 and TRBJ1-2; no firm D call. The germline gives CDR1 DFQATT, CDR2 SNEGSKA (reference sequence). The CDR3 contains 15 residues. With 0 bases removed from V and 0 bases from J, the gap between germline ends came to 11 bases. The CDR3 reads CSARDLAPTNYGYTF. Written as DNA, the CDR3 is TGCAGTGCTAGAGATCTAGCACCTACTAACTATGGCTACACCTTC.

This clonotype was seen many times. The gene calls are TRBV20-1 and TRBJ2-2; no clear D gene. The CDR3 has 14 residues. CDR1 is DFQATT and CDR2 is SNEGSKA in the germline V gene (reference sequence). The V and J ends lost 3 bases and 0 bases respectively, with 8 bases between them. This chain's CDR3 is CSASKNANTGELFF. CDR3 sequence (DNA): TGCAGTGCTAGTAAGAACGCGAACACCGGGGAGCTGTTTTTT.

CDR3: CASSLMWTGGGDTQYF. DNA of the CDR3: TGTGCCAGCAGCTTAATGTGGACAGGGGGGGGAGATACGCAGTATTTT. The rearrangement links TRBV7-3 to TRBJ2-3; TRBD1 matches at 10 bases. Germline V lookup: CDR1 SGHTA, CDR2 FQGTGA. CDR3 length: 16 amino acids. V gave up 1 base and J gave up 5 bases; unmatched junction bases: 6. Full variable domain (outside the CDR3, taken from reference TRBV7-3 and TRBJ2-3): GAGVSQTPSNKVTEKGKYVELRCDPISGHTALYWYRQSLGQGPEFLIYFQGTGAADDSGLPNDRFFAVRPEGSVSTLKIQRTERGDSAVYLCASSLMWTGGGDTQYFGPGTRLTVL.

The chain combines TRBV5-1 with TRBJ1-1; D unclear. V was clipped by 0 bases and J by 2 bases, with 14 bases between them. This CDR3 has 16 residues. The V gene's germline CDR1 is SGHRS and CDR2 YFSETQ. DNA of the CDR3: TGCGCCAGCAGCTTGGGCTTTCTGGAAACTAACACTGAAGCTTTCTTT. Its translation: CASSLGFLETNTEAFF.

The J gene is TRBJ2-3, the V gene TRBV7-2; D ambiguous. The CDR3 contains 14 residues. CDR1 is SGHTA, CDR2 FQGNSA, per germline. The V end lost 1 base, the J end lost 2 bases, and 7 bases lay between the germline ends. CDR3 DNA sequence: TGTGCCAGCAGCTTAGGCCAGCCCACAGATACGCAGTATTTT. The encoded protein is CASSLGQPTDTQYF.

This clonotype showed up just a few times. The chain carries TRBV20-1 and TRBJ1-2; tentatively, D is TRBD1 (6 bases). This CDR3 comprises 12 residues. With 3 bases removed from V and 8 bases from J, the gap between germline ends came to 13 bases. The germline CDR1 and CDR2 sequences are DFQATT and SNEGSKA (reference sequence). Here the CDR3 reads CSASPGVWGYTF. The CDR3 bases are TGCAGTGCTAGCCCAGGGGTTTGGGGCTACACCTTC.

The chain uses TRBV12-3 or TRBV12-4 and TRBJ2-3, with D hard to call. V lost 7 bases to trimming and J lost 6 bases, with 8 bases between them. The CDR3 covers 11 residues. CDR3 sequence reads: CASKESDTQYF. The CDR3 nucleotides are TGTGCCAGCAAAGAGAGTGATACGCAGTATTTT.

This clonotype has more than one count but fewer than ten. The chain employs TRBV24-1 and TRBJ1-5; no definite D call. Trimming pared 2 bases from V and 2 bases from J, leaving 6 bases between. The germline V gene encodes CDR1 KGHDR and CDR2 SFDVKD. CDR3 length: 14 amino acids. This chain's CDR3 is CATSDSTGNQPQHF. CDR3 in DNA: TGTGCCACCAGTGATTCCACGGGCAATCAGCCCCAGCATTTT.

This clonotype has a count of ten or more. The chain recombines TRBV7-9 with TRBJ2-7; D might be TRBD1 (5 bases). Germline V gene data show CDR1 as SEHNR and CDR2 as FQNEAQ (reference sequence). Between the trimmed V and J ends, which lost 5 bases and 2 bases, there was a span of 16 bases. There are 15 residues in the CDR3. The CDR3 sequence is CASSTSRQQPYEQYF. The CDR3 DNA follows: TGTGCCAGCAGCACCTCCCGACAGCAGCCCTACGAGCAGTACTTC. Full variable domain (remainder filled in from reference TRBV7-9 and TRBJ2-7): DTGVSQNPRHKITKRGQNVTFRCDPISEHNRLYWYRQTLGQGPEFLTYFQNEAQLEKSRLLSDRFSAERPKGSFSTLEIQRTEQGDSAMYLCASSTSRQQPYEQYFGPGTRLTVT.